There are a few counts of the clone carrying this T cell receptor beta chain. This entry is derived from a study of blood T cell repertoires in COVID-19. This CDR3 region has 15 residues. Germline values: CDR1 SGHNT, CDR2 YYREEE (reference sequence). With V trimmed by 4 bases and J by 5 bases, 8 bases remained unmatched. Sequencing used immunoSEQ multiplex PCR; TCRdb keeps in-frame clones, though not all of them. The profile covers roughly 250,000 clones, with approximately 86% appearing a single time and 5.5% to 7.5% taken by the ten largest. The specimen was peripheral blood. The TCR originated in a woman in her fifties or sixties with active or convalescent COVID-19. The chain recombines TRBV5-4 with TRBJ2-1; 8 bases are a match to TRBD2. CDR3 DNA: TGTGCCAGCAGCAGGAGGTTAGCGGGAAACAATGAGCAGTTCTTC. Translated, it gives CASSRRLAGNNEQFF.